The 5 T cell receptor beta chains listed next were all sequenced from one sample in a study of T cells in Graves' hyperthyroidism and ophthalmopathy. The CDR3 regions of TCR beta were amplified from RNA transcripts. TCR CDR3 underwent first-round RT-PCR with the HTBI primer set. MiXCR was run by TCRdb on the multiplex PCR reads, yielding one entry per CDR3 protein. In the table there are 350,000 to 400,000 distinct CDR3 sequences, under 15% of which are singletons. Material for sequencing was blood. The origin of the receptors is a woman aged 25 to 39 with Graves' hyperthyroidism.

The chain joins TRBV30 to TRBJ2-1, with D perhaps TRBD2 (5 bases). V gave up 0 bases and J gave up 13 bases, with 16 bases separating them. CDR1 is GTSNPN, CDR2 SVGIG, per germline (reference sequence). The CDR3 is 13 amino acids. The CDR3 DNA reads TGTGCCTGGAGTGTACAGAGGGTTAGTAATCAGTTCTTC. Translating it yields CAWSVQRVSNQFF.

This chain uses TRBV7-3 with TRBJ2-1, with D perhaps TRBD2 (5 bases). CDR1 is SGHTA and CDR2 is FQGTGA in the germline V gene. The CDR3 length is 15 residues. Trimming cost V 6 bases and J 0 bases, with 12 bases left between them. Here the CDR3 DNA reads TGTGCCAGCAGGTTAGCGAGGAGCTCCTACAATGAGCAGTTCTTC. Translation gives CASRLARSSYNEQFF.

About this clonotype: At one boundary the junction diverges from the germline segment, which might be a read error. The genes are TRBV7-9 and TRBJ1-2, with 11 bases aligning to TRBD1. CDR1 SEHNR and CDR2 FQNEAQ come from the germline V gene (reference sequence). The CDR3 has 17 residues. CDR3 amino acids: CASSRRTGGDLDYGYTF. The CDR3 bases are TGCGCCAGCAGCAGAAGGACAGGGGGCGATTTGGACTATGGCTACACCTTC.

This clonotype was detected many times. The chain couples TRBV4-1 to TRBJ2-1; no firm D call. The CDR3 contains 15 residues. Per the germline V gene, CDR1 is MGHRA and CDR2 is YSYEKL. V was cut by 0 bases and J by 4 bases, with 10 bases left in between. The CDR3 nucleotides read TGCGCCAGCAGCCAAGATGGATCCGATTACAATGAGCAGTTCTTC. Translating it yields CASSQDGSDYNEQFF.

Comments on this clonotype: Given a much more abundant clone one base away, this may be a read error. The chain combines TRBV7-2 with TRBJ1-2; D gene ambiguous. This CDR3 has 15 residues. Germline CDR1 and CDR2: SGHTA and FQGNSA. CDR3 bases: TGTGCCAGCAGCTTATCTAGTGGCCAGATCTATGGCTGCACCTTC. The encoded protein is CASSLSSGQIYGCTF.